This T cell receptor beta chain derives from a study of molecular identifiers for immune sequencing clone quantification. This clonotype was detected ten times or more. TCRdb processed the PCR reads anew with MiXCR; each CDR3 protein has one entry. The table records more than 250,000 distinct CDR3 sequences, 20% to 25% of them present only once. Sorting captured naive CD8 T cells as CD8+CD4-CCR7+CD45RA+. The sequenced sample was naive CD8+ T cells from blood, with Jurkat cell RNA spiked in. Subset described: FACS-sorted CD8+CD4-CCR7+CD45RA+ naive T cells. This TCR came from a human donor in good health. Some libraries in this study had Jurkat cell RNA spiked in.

The DNA of the CDR3 is TGTGCCTGGAGTCAACCCACCGAGTCCTACGAGCAGTACTTC. Amino acids: CAWSQPTESYEQYF. The rearrangement uses TRBV30 and TRBJ2-7; D remains ambiguous. CDR1 GTSNPN and CDR2 SVGIG come from the germline V gene (reference sequence). The CDR3 extends over 14 amino acids. V was trimmed by 2 bases and J by 1 base, leaving 12 bases between them. Full variable domain (missing parts from reference TRBV30 and TRBJ2-7): SQTIHQWPATLVQPVGSPLSLECTVEGTSNPNLYWYRQAAGRGLQLLFYSVGIGQISSEVPQNLSASRPQDRQFILSSKKLLLSDSGFYLCAWSQPTESYEQYFGPGTRLTVT.